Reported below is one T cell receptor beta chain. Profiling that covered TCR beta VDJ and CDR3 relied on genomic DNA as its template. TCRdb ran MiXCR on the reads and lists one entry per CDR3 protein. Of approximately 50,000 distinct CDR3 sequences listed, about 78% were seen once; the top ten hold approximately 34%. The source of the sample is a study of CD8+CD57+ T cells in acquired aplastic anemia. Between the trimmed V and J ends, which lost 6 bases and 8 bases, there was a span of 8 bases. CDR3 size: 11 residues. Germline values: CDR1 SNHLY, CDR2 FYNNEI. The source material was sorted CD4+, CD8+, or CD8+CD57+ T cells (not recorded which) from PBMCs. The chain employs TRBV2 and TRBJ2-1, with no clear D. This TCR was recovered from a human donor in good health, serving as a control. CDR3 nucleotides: TGTGCCAGCAGCTACAAGGATGAGCAGTTCTTC. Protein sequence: CASSYKDEQFF.